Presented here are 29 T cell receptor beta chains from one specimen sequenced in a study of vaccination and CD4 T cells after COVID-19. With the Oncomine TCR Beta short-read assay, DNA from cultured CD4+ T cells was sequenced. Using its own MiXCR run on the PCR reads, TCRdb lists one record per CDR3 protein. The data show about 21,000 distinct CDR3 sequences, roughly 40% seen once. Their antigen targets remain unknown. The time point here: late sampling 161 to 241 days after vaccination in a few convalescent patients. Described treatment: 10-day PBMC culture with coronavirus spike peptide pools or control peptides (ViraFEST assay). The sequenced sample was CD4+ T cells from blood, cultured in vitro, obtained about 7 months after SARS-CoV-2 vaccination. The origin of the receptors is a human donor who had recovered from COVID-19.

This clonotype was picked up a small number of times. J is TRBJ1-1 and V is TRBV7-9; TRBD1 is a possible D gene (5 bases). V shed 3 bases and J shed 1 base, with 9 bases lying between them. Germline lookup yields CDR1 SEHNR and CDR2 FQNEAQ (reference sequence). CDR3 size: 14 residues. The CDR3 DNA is TGTGCCAGCAGCTTTACCGGGACGAACACTGAAGCTTTCTTT. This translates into CASSFTGTNTEAFF. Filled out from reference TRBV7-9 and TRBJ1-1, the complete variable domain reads DTGVSQNPRHKITKRGQNVTFRCDPISEHNRLYWYRQTLGQGPEFLTYFQNEAQLEKSRLLSDRFSAERPKGSFSTLEIQRTEQGDSAMYLCASSFTGTNTEAFFGQGTRLTVV.

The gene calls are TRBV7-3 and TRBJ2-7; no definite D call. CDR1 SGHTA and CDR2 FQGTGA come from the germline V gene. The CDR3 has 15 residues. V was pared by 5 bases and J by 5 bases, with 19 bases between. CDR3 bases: TGTGCCAGCAGCGCCCAAAAGGTGGGCGTCCACGAGCAGTACTTC. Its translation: CASSAQKVGVHEQYF. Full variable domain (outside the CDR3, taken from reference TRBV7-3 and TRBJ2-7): GAGVSQTPSNKVTEKGKYVELRCDPISGHTALYWYRQSLGQGPEFLIYFQGTGAADDSGLPNDRFFAVRPEGSVSTLKIQRTERGDSAVYLCASSAQKVGVHEQYFGPGTRLTVT.

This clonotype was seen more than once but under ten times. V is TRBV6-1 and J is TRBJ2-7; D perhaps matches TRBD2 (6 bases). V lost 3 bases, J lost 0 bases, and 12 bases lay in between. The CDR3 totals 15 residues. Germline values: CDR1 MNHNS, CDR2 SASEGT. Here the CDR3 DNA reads TGTGCCAGCAGTGACCGGGGACTCGGCTCCTACGAGCAGTACTTC. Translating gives CASSDRGLGSYEQYF.

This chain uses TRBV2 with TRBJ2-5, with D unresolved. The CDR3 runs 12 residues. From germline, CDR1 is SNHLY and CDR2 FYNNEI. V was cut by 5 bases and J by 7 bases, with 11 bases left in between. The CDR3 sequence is CASSSAQRTQYF. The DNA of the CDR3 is TGTGCCAGCAGTAGCGCCCAAAGGACCCAGTACTTC.

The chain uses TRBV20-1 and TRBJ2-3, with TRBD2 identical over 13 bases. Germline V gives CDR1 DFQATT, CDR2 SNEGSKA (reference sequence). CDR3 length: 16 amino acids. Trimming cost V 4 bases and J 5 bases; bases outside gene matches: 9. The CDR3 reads CSATPGLAGVLDTQYF. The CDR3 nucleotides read TGCAGTGCTACTCCAGGACTAGCGGGAGTATTAGATACGCAGTATTTT.

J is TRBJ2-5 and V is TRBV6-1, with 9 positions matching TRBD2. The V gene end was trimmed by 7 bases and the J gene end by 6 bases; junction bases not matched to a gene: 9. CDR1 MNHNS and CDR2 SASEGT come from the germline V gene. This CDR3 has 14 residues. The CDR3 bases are TGTGCCAGCACCCCCCTAGCGGGGCCCAAGACCCAGTACTTC. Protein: CASTPLAGPKTQYF.

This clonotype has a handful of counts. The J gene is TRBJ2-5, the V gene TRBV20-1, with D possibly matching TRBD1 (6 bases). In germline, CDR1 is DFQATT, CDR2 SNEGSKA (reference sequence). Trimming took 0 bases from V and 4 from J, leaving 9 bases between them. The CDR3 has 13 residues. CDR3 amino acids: CSARETGLETQYF. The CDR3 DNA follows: TGCAGTGCTAGAGAAACAGGGTTAGAGACCCAGTACTTC.

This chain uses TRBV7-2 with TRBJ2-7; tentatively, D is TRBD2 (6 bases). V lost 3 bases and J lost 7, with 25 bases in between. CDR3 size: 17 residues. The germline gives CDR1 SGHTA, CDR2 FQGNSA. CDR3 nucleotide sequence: TGTGCCAGCAGCTTGGTCGGCGGGACTTTCCAATGGGAAGAGCAGTACTTC. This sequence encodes CASSLVGGTFQWEEQYF.

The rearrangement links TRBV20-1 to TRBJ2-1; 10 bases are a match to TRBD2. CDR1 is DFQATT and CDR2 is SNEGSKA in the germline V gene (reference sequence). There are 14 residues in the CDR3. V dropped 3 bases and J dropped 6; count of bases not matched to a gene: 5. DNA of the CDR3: TGCAGTGCTAGCCTAGCGGGAGCCTCCAATGAGCAGTTCTTC. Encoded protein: CSASLAGASNEQFF.

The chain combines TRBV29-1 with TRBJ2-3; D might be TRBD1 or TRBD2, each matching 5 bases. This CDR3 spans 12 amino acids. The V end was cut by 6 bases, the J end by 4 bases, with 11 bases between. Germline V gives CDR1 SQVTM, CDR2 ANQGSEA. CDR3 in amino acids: CSVGVRSDTQYF. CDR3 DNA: TGCAGCGTGGGGGTTCGGTCAGATACGCAGTATTTT.

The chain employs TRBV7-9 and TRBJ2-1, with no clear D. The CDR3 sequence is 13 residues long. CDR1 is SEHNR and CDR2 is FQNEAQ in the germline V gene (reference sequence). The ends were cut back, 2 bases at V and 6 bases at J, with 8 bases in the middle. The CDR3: CASSLSQTNEQFF. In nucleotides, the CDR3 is TGTGCCAGCAGCTTAAGCCAGACCAATGAGCAGTTCTTC.

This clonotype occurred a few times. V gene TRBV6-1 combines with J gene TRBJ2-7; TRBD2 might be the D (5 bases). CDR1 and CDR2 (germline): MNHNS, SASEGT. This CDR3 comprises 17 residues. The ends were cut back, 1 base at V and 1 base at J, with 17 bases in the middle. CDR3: CASSEVFGVTGSYEQYF. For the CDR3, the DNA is TGTGCCAGCAGTGAAGTGTTCGGGGTGACCGGGTCCTACGAGCAGTACTTC.

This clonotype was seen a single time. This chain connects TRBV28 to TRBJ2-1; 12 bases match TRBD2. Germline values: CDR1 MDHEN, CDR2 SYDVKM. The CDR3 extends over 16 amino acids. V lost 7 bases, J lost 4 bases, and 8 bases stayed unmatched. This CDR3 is CASIRLAGGPYNEQFF. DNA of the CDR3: TGTGCCAGCATCAGGCTAGCGGGAGGGCCTTACAATGAGCAGTTCTTC.

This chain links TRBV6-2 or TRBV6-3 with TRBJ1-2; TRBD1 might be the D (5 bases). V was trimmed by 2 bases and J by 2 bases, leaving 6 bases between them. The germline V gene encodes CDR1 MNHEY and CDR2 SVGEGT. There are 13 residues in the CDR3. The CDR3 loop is CASSYGGNYGYTF. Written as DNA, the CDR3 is TGTGCCAGCAGTTACGGGGGAAACTATGGCTACACCTTC.

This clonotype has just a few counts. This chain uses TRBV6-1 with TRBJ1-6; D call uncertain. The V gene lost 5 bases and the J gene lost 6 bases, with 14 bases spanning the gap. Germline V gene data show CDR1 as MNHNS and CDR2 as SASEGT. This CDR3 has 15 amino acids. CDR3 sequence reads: CASSPSGRSNSPLHF. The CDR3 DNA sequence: TGTGCCAGCAGTCCTTCGGGCCGGAGTAATTCACCCCTCCACTTT.

The CDR3 region is CSAPGTSGRDTQYF. CDR3 DNA sequence: TGCAGTGCTCCCGGGACTAGCGGGAGAGATACGCAGTATTTT. This chain connects TRBV20-1 to TRBJ2-3; TRBD2 aligns across 14 bases. Germline CDR1 reads DFQATT; CDR2 reads SNEGSKA (reference sequence). Trimming took 5 bases from V and 5 from J; bases not matched to a gene: 3. This CDR3 has 14 residues.

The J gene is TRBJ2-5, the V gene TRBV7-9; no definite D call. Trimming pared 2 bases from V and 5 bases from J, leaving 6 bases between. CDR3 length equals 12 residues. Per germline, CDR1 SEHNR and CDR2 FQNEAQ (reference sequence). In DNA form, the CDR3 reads TGTGCCAGCAGCTTACTAGGGGAGACCCAGTACTTC. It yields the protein CASSLLGETQYF.

The CDR3 reads CASSSTGARGVNEQFF. The CDR3 DNA reads TGTGCCAGCAGTTCAACAGGGGCCCGCGGAGTCAATGAGCAGTTCTTC. The chain carries TRBV6-2 or TRBV6-3 and TRBJ2-1; 7 bases match TRBD1. Germline CDR1 MNHEY, CDR2 SVGEGT. The CDR3 runs 16 residues. The V segment lost 4 bases and the J segment 6 bases; nucleotides outside the gene matches: 12.

The CDR3 nucleotides read TGTGCCAGCAGTTCCGGGTCCTACTCCTACAATGAGCAGTTCTTC. It specifies CASSSGSYSYNEQFF. The gene calls are TRBV28 and TRBJ2-1; D not certain. The CDR3 covers 15 residues. V was trimmed by 4 bases and J by 0 bases, leaving 10 bases between them. Germline CDR1 is MDHEN and CDR2 is SYDVKM.

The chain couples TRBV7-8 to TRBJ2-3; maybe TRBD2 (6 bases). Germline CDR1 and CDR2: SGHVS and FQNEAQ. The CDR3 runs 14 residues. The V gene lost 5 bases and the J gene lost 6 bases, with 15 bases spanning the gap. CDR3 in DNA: TGTGCCAGCAGCCCCCGGGACTTGGGGGATACGCAGTATTTT. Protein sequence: CASSPRDLGDTQYF.

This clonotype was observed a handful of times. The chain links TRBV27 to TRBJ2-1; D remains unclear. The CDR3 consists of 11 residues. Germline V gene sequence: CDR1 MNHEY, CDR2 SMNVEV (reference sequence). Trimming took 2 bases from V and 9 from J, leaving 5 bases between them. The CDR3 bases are TGTGCCAGCAGTTTAGTACTTGAGCAGTTCTTC. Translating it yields CASSLVLEQFF.

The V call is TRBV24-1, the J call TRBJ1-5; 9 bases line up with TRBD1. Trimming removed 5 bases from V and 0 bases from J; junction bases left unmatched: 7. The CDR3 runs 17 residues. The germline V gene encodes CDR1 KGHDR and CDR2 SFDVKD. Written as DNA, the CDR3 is TGTGCCACCAGTGTACTGGGACAGGGTCATAGCAATCAGCCCCAGCATTTT. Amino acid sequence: CATSVLGQGHSNQPQHF.

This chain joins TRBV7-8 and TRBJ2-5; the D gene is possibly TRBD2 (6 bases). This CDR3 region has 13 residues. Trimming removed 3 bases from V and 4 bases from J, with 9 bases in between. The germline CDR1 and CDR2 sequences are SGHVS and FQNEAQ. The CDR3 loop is CASSFPGVETQYF. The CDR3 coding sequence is TGTGCCAGCAGCTTCCCGGGAGTAGAGACCCAGTACTTC. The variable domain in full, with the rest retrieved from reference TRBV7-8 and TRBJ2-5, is GAGVSQSPRYKVAKRGQDVALRCDPISGHVSLFWYQQALGQGPEFLTYFQNEAQLDKSGLPSDRFFAERPEGSVSTLKIQRTQQEDSAVYLCASSFPGVETQYFGPGTRLLVL.

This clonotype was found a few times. The CDR3: CASSLIGTAQETQYF. Here the CDR3 DNA reads TGTGCCAGCAGCTTAATCGGGACAGCACAAGAGACCCAGTACTTC. The gene calls are TRBV7-3 and TRBJ2-5, with TRBD1 matching over 7 bases. Per germline, CDR1 SGHTA and CDR2 FQGTGA. Trimming removed 1 base from V and 2 bases from J; junction bases left unmatched: 4. The length of the CDR3 is 15 residues.

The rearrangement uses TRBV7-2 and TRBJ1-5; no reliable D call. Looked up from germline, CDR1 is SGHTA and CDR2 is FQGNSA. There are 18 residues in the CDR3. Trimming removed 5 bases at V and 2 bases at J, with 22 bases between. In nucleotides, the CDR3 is TGTGCCAGCAGCCTATCATCAGGAAGCCACTATGGCAATCAGCCCCAGCATTTT. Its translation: CASSLSSGSHYGNQPQHF.

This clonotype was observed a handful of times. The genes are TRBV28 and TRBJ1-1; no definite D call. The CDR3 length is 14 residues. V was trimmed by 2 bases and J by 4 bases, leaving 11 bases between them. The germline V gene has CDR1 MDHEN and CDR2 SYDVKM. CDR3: CASSLVVLGTEAFF. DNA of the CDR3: TGTGCCAGCAGTTTAGTGGTTTTGGGCACTGAAGCTTTCTTT.

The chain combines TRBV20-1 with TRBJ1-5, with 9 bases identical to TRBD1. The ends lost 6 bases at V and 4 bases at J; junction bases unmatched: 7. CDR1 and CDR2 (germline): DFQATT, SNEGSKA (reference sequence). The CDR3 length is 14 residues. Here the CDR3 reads CSAGTGRENQPQHF. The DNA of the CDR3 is TGCAGTGCGGGGACAGGGAGGGAGAATCAGCCCCAGCATTTT.

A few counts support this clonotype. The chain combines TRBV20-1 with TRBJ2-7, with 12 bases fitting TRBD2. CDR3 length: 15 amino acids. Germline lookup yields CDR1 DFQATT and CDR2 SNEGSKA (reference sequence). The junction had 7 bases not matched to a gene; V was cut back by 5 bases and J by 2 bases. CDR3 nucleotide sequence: TGCAGTGCTTTTACTAGGACTAGCGGGACCTACGAGCAGTACTTC. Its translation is CSAFTRTSGTYEQYF.

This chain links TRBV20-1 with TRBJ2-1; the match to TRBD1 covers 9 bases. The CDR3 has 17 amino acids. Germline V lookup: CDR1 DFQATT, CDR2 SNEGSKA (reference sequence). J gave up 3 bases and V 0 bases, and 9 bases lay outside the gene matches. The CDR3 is CSARDQGTGRDYNEQFF. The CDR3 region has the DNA TGCAGTGCTAGAGATCAAGGGACAGGGAGGGACTACAATGAGCAGTTCTTC.